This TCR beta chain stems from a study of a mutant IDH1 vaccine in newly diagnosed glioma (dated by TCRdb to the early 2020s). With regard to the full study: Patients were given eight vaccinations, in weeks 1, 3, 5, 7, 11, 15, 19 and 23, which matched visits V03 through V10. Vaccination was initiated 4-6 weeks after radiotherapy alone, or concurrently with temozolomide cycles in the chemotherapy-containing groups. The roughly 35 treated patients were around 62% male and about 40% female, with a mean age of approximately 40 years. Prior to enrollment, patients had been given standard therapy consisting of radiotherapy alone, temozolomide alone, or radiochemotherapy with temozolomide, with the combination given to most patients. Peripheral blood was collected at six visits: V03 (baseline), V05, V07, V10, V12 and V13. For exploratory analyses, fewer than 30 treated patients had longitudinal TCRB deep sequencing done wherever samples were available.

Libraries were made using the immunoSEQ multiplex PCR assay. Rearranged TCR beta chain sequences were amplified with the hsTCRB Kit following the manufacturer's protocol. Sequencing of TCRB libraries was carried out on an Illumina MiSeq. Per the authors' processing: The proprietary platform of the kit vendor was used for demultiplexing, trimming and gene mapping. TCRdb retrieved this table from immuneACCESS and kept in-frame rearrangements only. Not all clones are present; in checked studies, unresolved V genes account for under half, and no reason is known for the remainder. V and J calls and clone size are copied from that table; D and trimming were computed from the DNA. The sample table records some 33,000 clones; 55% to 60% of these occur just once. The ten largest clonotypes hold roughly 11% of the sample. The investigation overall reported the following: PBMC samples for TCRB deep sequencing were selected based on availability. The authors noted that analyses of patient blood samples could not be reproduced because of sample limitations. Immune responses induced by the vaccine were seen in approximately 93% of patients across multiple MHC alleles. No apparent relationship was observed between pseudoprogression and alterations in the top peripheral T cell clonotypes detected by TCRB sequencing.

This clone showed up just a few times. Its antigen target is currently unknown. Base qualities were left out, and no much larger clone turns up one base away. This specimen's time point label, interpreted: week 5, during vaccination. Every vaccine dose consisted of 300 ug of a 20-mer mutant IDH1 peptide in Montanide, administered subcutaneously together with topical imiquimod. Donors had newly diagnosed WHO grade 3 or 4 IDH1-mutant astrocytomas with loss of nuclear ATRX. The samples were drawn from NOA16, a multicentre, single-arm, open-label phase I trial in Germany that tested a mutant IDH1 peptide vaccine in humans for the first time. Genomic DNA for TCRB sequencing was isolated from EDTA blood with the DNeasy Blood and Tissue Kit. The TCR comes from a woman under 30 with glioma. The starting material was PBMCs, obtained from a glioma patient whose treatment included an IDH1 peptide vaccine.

The CDR3 loop reads CASARGYEQYF. The nucleotides read TGTGCCAGCGCCAGGGGGTACGAGCAGTACTTC. This chain is built from TRBV5-6 and TRBJ2-7, with 7 junctional bases fitting TRBD1. Including the terminal cysteine and phenylalanine, the CDR3 comprises 11 residues. Just CDR3 DNA is preserved here, 33 bases in frame from base 1. Ends trimmed: V by 7 bases, J by 4 bases; bases unmatched to a gene: 2. From a lookup of the germline V gene, CDR1 and CDR2 are SGHDT and YYEEEE.